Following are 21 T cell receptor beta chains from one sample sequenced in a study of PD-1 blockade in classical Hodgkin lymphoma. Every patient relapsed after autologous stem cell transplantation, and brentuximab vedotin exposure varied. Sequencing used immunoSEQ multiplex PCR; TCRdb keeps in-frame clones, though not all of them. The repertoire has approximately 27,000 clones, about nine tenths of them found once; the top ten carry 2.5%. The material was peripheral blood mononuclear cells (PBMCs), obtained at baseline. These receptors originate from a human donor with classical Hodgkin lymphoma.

The CDR3 bases are TGTGCCAGTAGTAGGGACGGGTTGGTGGGCAATCAGCCCCAGCATTTT. Translating gives CASSRDGLVGNQPQHF. The gene calls are TRBV19 and TRBJ1-5; tentatively, D is TRBD1 (5 bases). V lost 4 bases and J lost 2, with 15 bases in between. This CDR3 spans 16 amino acids. In germline, CDR1 is LNHDA, CDR2 SQIVND (reference sequence).

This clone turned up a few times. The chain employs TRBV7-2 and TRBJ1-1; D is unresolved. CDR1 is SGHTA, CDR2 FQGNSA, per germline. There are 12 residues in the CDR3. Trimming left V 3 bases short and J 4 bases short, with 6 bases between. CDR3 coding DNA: TGTGCCAGCAGCTTCGAGTCCACTGAAGCTTTCTTT. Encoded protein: CASSFESTEAFF.

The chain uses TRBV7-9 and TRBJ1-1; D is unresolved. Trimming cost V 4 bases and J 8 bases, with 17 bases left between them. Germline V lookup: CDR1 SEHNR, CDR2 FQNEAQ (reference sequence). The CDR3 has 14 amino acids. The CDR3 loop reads CASSWGSGNGEAFF. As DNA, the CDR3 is TGTGCCAGCAGCTGGGGATCGGGAAATGGGGAAGCTTTCTTT.

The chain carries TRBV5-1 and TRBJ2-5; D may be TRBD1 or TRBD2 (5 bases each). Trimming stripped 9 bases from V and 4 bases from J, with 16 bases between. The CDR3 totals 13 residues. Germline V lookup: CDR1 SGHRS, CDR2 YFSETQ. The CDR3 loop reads CATRMGVGETQYF. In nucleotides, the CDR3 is TGCGCCACCCGAATGGGGGTCGGAGAGACCCAGTACTTC.

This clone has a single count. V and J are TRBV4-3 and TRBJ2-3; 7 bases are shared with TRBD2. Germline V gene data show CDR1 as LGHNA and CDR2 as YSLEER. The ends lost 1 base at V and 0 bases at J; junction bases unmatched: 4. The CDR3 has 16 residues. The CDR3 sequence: CASSQAAGDSTDTQYF. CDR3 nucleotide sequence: TGCGCCAGCAGCCAAGCGGCGGGGGATAGCACAGATACGCAGTATTTT.

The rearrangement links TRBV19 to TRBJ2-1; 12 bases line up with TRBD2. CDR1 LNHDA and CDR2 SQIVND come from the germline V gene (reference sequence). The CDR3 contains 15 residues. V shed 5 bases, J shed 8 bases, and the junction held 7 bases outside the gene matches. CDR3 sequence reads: CASSLTSGGWYEQFF. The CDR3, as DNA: TGTGCCAGTAGTTTGACTAGCGGGGGATGGTATGAGCAGTTCTTC.

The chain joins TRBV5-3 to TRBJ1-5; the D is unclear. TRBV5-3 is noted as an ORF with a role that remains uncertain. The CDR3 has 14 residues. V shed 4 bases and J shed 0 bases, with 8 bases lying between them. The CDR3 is CARSPGHSNQPQHF. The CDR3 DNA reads TGTGCCAGAAGCCCCGGGCATAGCAATCAGCCCCAGCATTTT.

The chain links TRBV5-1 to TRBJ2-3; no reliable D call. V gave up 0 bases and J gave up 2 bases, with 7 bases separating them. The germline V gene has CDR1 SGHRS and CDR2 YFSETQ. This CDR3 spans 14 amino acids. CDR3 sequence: CASSLAQHTDTQYF. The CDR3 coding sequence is TGCGCCAGCAGCTTGGCGCAGCACACAGATACGCAGTATTTT.

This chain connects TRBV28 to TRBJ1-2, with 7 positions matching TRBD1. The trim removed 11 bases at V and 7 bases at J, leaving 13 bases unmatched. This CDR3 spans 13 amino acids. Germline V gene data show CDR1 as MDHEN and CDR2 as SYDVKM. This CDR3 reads CAFRPTGSSGYTF. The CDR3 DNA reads TGTGCCTTTCGCCCGACAGGGAGCTCTGGCTACACCTTC.

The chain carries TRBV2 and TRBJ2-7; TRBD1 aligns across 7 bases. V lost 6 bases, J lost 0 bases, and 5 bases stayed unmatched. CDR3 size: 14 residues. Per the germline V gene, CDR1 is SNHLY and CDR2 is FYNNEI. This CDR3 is CASRQGRISYEQYF. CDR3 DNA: TGTGCCAGCAGACAGGGGCGAATCTCCTACGAGCAGTACTTC.

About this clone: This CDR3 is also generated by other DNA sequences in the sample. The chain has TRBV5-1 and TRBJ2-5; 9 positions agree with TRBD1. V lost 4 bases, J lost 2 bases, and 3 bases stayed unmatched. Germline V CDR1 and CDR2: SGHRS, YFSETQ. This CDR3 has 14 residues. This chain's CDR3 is CASSLGQGQETQYF. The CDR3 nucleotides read TGCGCCAGCAGCCTCGGACAGGGGCAAGAGACCCAGTACTTC.

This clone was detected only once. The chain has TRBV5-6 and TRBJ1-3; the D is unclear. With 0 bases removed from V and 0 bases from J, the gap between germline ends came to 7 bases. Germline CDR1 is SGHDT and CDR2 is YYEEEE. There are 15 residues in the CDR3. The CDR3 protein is CASSLVGSSGNTIYF. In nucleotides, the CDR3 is TGTGCCAGCAGCTTGGTGGGAAGCTCTGGAAACACCATATATTTT.

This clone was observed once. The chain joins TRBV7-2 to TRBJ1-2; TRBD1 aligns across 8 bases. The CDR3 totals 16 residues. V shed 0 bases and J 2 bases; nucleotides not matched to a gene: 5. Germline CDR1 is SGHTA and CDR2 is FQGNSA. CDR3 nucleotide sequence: TGTGCCAGCAGCTTAGCGATACAGGGGGGGAACTATGGCTACACCTTC. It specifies CASSLAIQGGNYGYTF.

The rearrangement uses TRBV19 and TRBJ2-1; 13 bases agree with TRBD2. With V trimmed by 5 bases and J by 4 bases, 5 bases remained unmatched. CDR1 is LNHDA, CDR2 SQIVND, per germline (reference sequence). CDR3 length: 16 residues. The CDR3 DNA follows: TGTGCCAGTAGTCCCAGGACTAGCGGGGGTTACAATGAGCAGTTCTTC. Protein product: CASSPRTSGGYNEQFF.

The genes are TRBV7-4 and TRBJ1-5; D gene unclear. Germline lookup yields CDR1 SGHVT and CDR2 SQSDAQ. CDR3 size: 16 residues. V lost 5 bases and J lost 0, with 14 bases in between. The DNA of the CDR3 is TGTGCCAGCAGCCAAGGCGAGGTGGATAGCAATCAGCCCCAGCATTTT. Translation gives CASSQGEVDSNQPQHF.

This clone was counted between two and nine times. CDR3 nucleotides: TGTGCCATCAGTGAGTCAACTGATAACTATGGCTACACCTTC. Protein: CAISESTDNYGYTF. The J gene is TRBJ1-2, the V gene TRBV10-3; D not certain. Germline CDR1 ENHRY, CDR2 SYGVKD. This CDR3 has 14 amino acids. V gave up 0 bases and J gave up 1 base, with 6 bases separating them.

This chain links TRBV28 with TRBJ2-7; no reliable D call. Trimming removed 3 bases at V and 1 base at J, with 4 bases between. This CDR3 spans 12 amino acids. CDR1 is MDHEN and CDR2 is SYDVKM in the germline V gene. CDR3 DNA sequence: TGTGCCAGCAGTTTGATGTCCTACGAGCAGTACTTC. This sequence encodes CASSLMSYEQYF.

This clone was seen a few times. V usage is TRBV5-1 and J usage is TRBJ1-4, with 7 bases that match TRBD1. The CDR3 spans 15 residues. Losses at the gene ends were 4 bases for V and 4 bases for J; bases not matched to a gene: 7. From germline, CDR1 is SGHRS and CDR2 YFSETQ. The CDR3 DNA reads TGCGCCAGCAGCATCTCCGGGACAGATAATGAAAAACTGTTTTTT. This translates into CASSISGTDNEKLFF.

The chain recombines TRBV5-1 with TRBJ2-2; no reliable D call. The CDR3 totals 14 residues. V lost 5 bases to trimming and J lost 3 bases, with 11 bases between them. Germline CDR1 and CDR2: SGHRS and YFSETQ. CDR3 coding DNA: TGCGCCAGCAGAGAGTTCTCGGACACCGGGGAGCTGTTTTTT. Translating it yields CASREFSDTGELFF.

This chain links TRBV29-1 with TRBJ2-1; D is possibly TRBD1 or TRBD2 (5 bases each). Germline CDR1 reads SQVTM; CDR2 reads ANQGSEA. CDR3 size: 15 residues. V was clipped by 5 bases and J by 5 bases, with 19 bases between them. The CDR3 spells CSVLGSGDRHNEQFF. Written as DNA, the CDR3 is TGCAGCGTTCTAGGGTCCGGGGACCGCCACAATGAGCAGTTCTTC.

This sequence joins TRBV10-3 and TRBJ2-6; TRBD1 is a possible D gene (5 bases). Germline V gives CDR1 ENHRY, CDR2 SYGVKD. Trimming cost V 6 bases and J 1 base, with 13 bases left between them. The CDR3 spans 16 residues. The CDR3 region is CAIRGRDLSGANVLTF. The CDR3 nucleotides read TGTGCCATCAGAGGCAGGGATCTATCTGGGGCCAACGTCCTGACTTTC.